A selection of T cell receptor beta chains follows, all from one sample in a study of blood T cell repertoires in COVID-19. TCRdb's table, derived via immunoSEQ multiplex PCR, lists solely in-frame clones and lacks some. The sample carries approximately 23,000 clones, around 90% recorded once. Sequencing used peripheral blood. The receptors derive from a woman of 80 years or more with active COVID-19. Both conserved end residues are part of each CDR3. A D gene is named only where the DNA matches it firmly. Not all rows give a size; the values are once, few, many and, for expanded clones, a class.

v_gene	d_gene	abundance	j_gene	CDR3nt	CDR3aa
TRBV6-2/TRBV6-3	-	-	TRBJ1-6	TGTGCCAGCAGCCATCAGGAATATAATTCACCCCTCCACTTT	CASSHQEYNSPLHF
TRBV25-1	TRBD1	-	TRBJ1-2	TGTGCCAGTCATACAGGGGACCCAGCTAACTATGGCTACACCTTC	CASHTGDPANYGYTF
TRBV11-2	-	-	TRBJ2-2	TGTGCCAGCAGCTTAGTTGGGGCCACCGGGGAGCTGTTTTTT	CASSLVGATGELFF
TRBV14	-	-	TRBJ2-5	TGTGCCAGCAGCCAACTAAAAGAGACCCAGTACTTC	CASSQLKETQYF
TRBV7-2	-	once	TRBJ1-2	TGTGCCAGCAGCTTGGGCAGGCCCGTCTTC	CASSLGRPVF
TRBV6-5	TRBD1	-	TRBJ1-1	TGTGCCAGCTATGGGGGGACAGGCGGAGCTTTCTTT	CASYGGTGGAFF
TRBV6-2/TRBV6-3	TRBD1	-	TRBJ1-1	TGTGCCAGCAGTTGGACAGGGGGCACTGAAGCTTTCTTT	CASSWTGGTEAFF
TRBV14	-	-	TRBJ2-5	TGTGCCAGCAGCTTACCAGGGTTGTTGGAGACCCAGTACTTC	CASSLPGLLETQYF
TRBV6-1	-	-	TRBJ1-3	TGTGCCAGCAGTGAATTATCGGGGAGCTCTGGAAACACCATATATTTT	CASSELSGSSGNTIYF
TRBV27	TRBD1	-	TRBJ1-1	TGTGCCAGCAGTCCGAGGACAGGGGGAACTGAAGCTTTCTTT	CASSPRTGGTEAFF
TRBV10-3	-	-	TRBJ2-2	TGTGCCATCAGTAAGGCCCGGGGCGGGGAGCTGTTTTTT	CAISKARGGELFF
TRBV29-1	-	-	TRBJ2-2	TGCAGCGTTGCGGTCCAAACCGGGGAGCTGTTTTTT	CSVAVQTGELFF
TRBV29-1	TRBD2	-	TRBJ2-1	TGCAGCGTTTCCGGGACTAGGGACAAGGAAAATGAGCAGTTCTTC	CSVSGTRDKENEQFF
TRBV12-5	-	-	TRBJ2-2	TGTGCTAGTGGGTCCCCCTTGGCAGGGCTCACCGGGGAGCTGTTTTTT	CASGSPLAGLTGELFF
TRBV4-1	TRBD1	-	TRBJ2-7	TGCGCCAGCAGCCAAGATGGGACAGCCCCCTACGAGCAGTACTTC	CASSQDGTAPYEQYF
TRBV7-9	-	few	TRBJ1-3	TGTGCCAGCAGCGGTCAGGGTTTGGGAAACACCATATATTTT	CASSGQGLGNTIYF
TRBV6-1	-	-	TRBJ1-5	TGTGCCAGCAGTGAAGGGTCCCCGGGAATCAATCAGCCCCAGCATTTT	CASSEGSPGINQPQHF
TRBV14	TRBD2	-	TRBJ2-6	TGTGCCAGCAGCCGGGGGGTAGCGGGGGCCAGAAGCTCTGGGGCCAACGTCCTGACTTTC	CASSRGVAGARSSGANVLTF
TRBV9	-	-	TRBJ1-1	TGTGCCAGCAGCGCCTCAGGGGCGAACACTGAAGCTTTCTTT	CASSASGANTEAFF
TRBV5-1	TRBD2	-	TRBJ2-1	TGCGCCAGCAGCCAAGCCGGACTAGCGGTGTACAATGAGCAGTTCTTC	CASSQAGLAVYNEQFF
TRBV4-3	-	-	TRBJ2-2	TGCGCCAGCAGCCAAGTTGAGATGCCCGGGGAGCTGTTTTTT	CASSQVEMPGELFF
TRBV19	-	-	TRBJ2-7	TGTGCCAGTAGTTTTACAGGTGTTTACGAGCAGTACTTC	CASSFTGVYEQYF
TRBV9	-	-	TRBJ1-5	TGTGCCAGCAGCGTACACAGATCAGATCAGCCCCAGCATTTT	CASSVHRSDQPQHF
TRBV4-3	TRBD2	-	TRBJ2-1	TGCGCCAGCAGCCAAGACCTAGCGGGGGGCAATGAGCAGTTCTTC	CASSQDLAGGNEQFF
TRBV6-5	-	-	TRBJ2-5	TGTGCCAGCAGGCCCAGGCCCCAAGAGACCCAGTACTTC	CASRPRPQETQYF
TRBV15	TRBD1	-	TRBJ2-7	TGTGCCACCAGCCTACAGGGGGAGCCCTACGAGCAGTACTTC	CATSLQGEPYEQYF
TRBV7-9	TRBD1	-	TRBJ2-1	TGTGCCAGCAGTCCGGGACAGTCAGTAGGGGAGCAGTTCTTC	CASSPGQSVGEQFF
TRBV5-1	-	-	TRBJ2-1	TGCGCCAGCGGGCCGGGACTCAACTCCTACAATGAGCAGTTCTTC	CASGPGLNSYNEQFF
TRBV19	-	-	TRBJ1-6	TGTGCCAGTAGTATGGGGAGCTCCTATAATTCACCCCTCCACTTT	CASSMGSSYNSPLHF
TRBV4-1	-	-	TRBJ1-6	TGCGCCAGCAGCCCCGGACAACGGAATTCACCCCTCCACTTT	CASSPGQRNSPLHF
TRBV12-5	TRBD1	-	TRBJ2-2	TGTGCTAGTGAACAAGACAGGGGGCGCGCCGGGGAGCTGTTTTTT	CASEQDRGRAGELFF
TRBV6-5	TRBD2	-	TRBJ2-2	TGTGCCAGCTCAGCGGGGGGGAACACCGGGGAGCTGTTTTTT	CASSAGGNTGELFF
TRBV9	-	once	TRBJ2-2	TGTGCCAGCAGCATTCATTCGATGGACATGGAGGAGCTGTTTTTT	CASSIHSMDMEELFF
TRBV14	TRBD2	-	TRBJ2-1	TGTGCCAGCAGCCGGCAACTAGCGGGGGTGTACAATGAGCAGTTCTTC	CASSRQLAGVYNEQFF